The clone carrying this T cell receptor beta chain is termed medium-sized (0.01 to 0.1%). Germline assignment: CDR1 LGHNA and CDR2 YNFKEQ. J lost 5 bases, V lost 1 base, and 16 bases had no gene match. The CDR3 has 19 residues. These data are taken from a study of early T cells in non-severe SARS-CoV-2 infection. In TCRdb, the 5' RACE reads were re-called with MiXCR into one record per CDR3 protein. The profile covers roughly 64,000 distinct CDR3 sequences, with roughly 9% appearing a single time and 13% taken by the ten largest. The receptor was isolated from an adult who was a healthcare worker with PCR-confirmed SARS-CoV-2 infection or an uninfected control (not recorded which). The specimen was whole blood, collected at baseline. The chain recombines TRBV4-2 with TRBJ2-1; 8 nucleotides line up with TRBD2. In nucleotides, the CDR3 is TGTGCCAGCAGCCAAGTCCATTTAAGGAGCGGGAGAAGTGACAATGAGCAGTTCTTC. Amino acid sequence: CASSQVHLRSGRSDNEQFF.